What follows are 32 T cell receptor beta chains derived from one specimen sequenced in a study of cytomegalovirus exposure and HLA in healthy donors. The study ran its PCR with 60 Vbeta and 13 Jbeta primers. The table came from immunoSEQ multiplex PCR; TCRdb's copy has only in-frame clones and leaves some out. The top ten clones hold about 1.8% of a sample with 150,000 to 200,000 clones, around 82% of them seen once. The specimen sequenced was PBMCs. The receptors here all came from a man younger than 30 in good health and CMV-seronegative.

This clone was found once. This chain connects TRBV9 to TRBJ2-3, with TRBD2 identical over 12 bases. J was trimmed by 0 bases and V by 0 bases; bases with no gene match: 17. This CDR3 is built from 22 residues. Germline V CDR1 and CDR2: SGDLS, YYNGEE. Written as DNA, the CDR3 is TGTGCCAGCAGCGTAGTTCTAGCGGGAGGGTACCGAGCATTGTGTAGCACAGATACGCAGTATTTT. Protein product: CASSVVLAGGYRALCSTDTQYF.

The V and J genes are TRBV5-1 and TRBJ2-5, with D possibly being TRBD2 (5 bases). The germline V and J ends were trimmed by 2 bases and 1 base, with 30 bases remaining between them. CDR1 and CDR2 from the germline V gene are SGHRS and YFSETQ. CDR3 length: 21 amino acids. The CDR3 DNA sequence: TGCGCCAGCAGCTTTTTACGAGCCTCGCACCGGGAACTACCCTCCCAAGAGACCCAGTACTTC. Protein product: CASSFLRASHRELPSQETQYF.

The chain employs TRBV9 and TRBJ1-3; maybe TRBD1 (5 bases). CDR3 size: 15 residues. The V end lost 3 bases, the J end lost 0 bases, and 10 bases lay between the germline ends. The germline V gene encodes CDR1 SGDLS and CDR2 YYNGEE. The CDR3 DNA sequence: TGTGCCAGCAGCGGGGGGGGTAGCTCTGGAAACACCATATATTTT. Translating gives CASSGGGSSGNTIYF.

V is TRBV5-1 and J is TRBJ1-4; TRBD1 matches 10 bases. This CDR3 region has 14 residues. V lost 2 bases to trimming and J lost 7 bases; unmatched junction nucleotides: 2. CDR1 and CDR2 from the germline V gene are SGHRS and YFSETQ. This chain's CDR3 is CASSFDRGREKLFF. Here the CDR3 DNA reads TGCGCCAGCAGCTTTGACAGGGGGCGTGAAAAACTGTTTTTT.

The V and J genes are TRBV27 and TRBJ2-1, with 8 bases identical to TRBD2. The CDR3 contains 16 residues. J lost 7 bases, V lost 4 bases, and 12 bases had no gene match. Germline values: CDR1 MNHEY, CDR2 SMNVEV (reference sequence). In nucleotides, the CDR3 is TGTGCCAGCAGTTCCCCCCTTAGCGGGATGGGGAATGAGCAGTTCTTC. It is translated as CASSSPLSGMGNEQFF.

The genes are TRBV5-1 and TRBJ1-3; a weak D match, TRBD1 (6 bases). The CDR3 contains 15 residues. Trimming took 4 bases from V and 0 from J, leaving 11 bases between them. From germline, CDR1 is SGHRS and CDR2 YFSETQ. The CDR3 spells CASSRGHPSGNTIYF. The CDR3 DNA reads as TGCGCCAGCAGCCGGGGACACCCCTCTGGAAACACCATATATTTT.

J is TRBJ2-5 and V is TRBV10-3; weak D call: TRBD1 (5 bases). Germline CDR1 and CDR2: ENHRY and SYGVKD. The CDR3 is 13 residues long. Trimming pared 5 bases from V and 4 bases from J, leaving 11 bases between. The CDR3 region is CAISSTDGETQYF. DNA of the CDR3: TGTGCCATCAGTTCGACAGACGGAGAGACCCAGTACTTC.

The DNA for the CDR3 is TGTGCCAGCAGCTTGGGGGCTGCCACAGATACGCAGTATTTT. Translation gives CASSLGAATDTQYF. The rearrangement joins TRBV7-6 to TRBJ2-3, with D possibly matching TRBD1 (6 bases). Germline V gene lookup returns CDR1 SGHVS and CDR2 FNYEAQ. The CDR3 contains 14 residues. Trimming removed 3 bases from V and 2 bases from J, with 9 bases in between.

The chain employs TRBV10-2 and TRBJ2-1; D gene ambiguous. The CDR3 length is 14 residues. V was cut by 0 bases and J by 4 bases, with 7 bases left in between. Germline values: CDR1 WSHSY, CDR2 SAAADI. The CDR3 reads CASSESYLYNEQFF. CDR3 in DNA: TGCGCCAGCAGTGAGTCGTATTTGTACAATGAGCAGTTCTTC.

The chain combines TRBV5-1 with TRBJ2-2; 7 bases align to TRBD1. The germline CDR1 and CDR2 sequences are SGHRS and YFSETQ. The CDR3 totals 16 residues. The junction had 7 bases not matched to a gene; V was cut back by 5 bases and J by 0 bases. The CDR3 is CASSPSGQPNTGELFF. CDR3 DNA: TGCGCCAGCAGTCCATCGGGACAGCCGAACACCGGGGAGCTGTTTTTT.

The gene calls are TRBV27 and TRBJ1-1; D remains unclear. This CDR3 region has 12 residues. The V gene's germline CDR1 is MNHEY and CDR2 SMNVEV (reference sequence). Between the trimmed V and J ends, which lost 8 bases and 6 bases, there was a span of 13 bases. This CDR3 reads CASEGLDSEAFF. The CDR3 bases are TGTGCCAGCGAGGGCCTTGATTCTGAAGCTTTCTTT.

This clone was picked up a small number of times. The J gene is TRBJ2-7, the V gene TRBV5-6, with a tentative D call TRBD2 (6 bases). The CDR3 runs to 12 residues. Germline-derived CDR1 and CDR2 are SGHDT and YYEEEE. Trimming cost V 6 bases and J 5 bases, with 12 bases left between them. The CDR3 nucleotides read TGTGCCAGCACCCGTACGGGGGACGAGCAGTACTTC. It encodes CASTRTGDEQYF.

This clone has just a few counts. The chain joins TRBV7-9 to TRBJ1-1; TRBD1 might be the D (6 bases). The V end was cut by 6 bases, the J end by 1 base, with 6 bases between. Germline-derived CDR1 and CDR2 are SEHNR and FQNEAQ (reference sequence). CDR3 size: 12 residues. The CDR3 spells CASRTGNTEAFF. The CDR3 bases are TGTGCCAGCAGGACAGGGAACACTGAAGCTTTCTTT.

The chain links TRBV15 to TRBJ2-1, with TRBD1 matching over 10 bases. V shed 2 bases, J shed 4 bases, and the junction held 8 bases outside the gene matches. The CDR3 extends over 17 amino acids. Germline V gene lookup returns CDR1 LNHNV and CDR2 YYDKDF (reference sequence). CDR3 sequence: CATSRLKGQGEYNEQFF. Here the CDR3 DNA reads TGTGCCACCAGCAGACTTAAAGGACAGGGGGAGTACAATGAGCAGTTCTTC.

The chain uses TRBV7-9 and TRBJ2-7, with 7 bases fitting TRBD1. CDR3 length: 15 residues. The junction had 7 bases not matched to a gene; V was cut back by 1 base and J by 4 bases. Germline V gene lookup returns CDR1 SEHNR and CDR2 FQNEAQ (reference sequence). DNA for the CDR3: TGTGCCAGCAGCTTAGGAGGGGGCGTTCAGTACGAGCAGTACTTC. Protein sequence: CASSLGGGVQYEQYF. Filled out from reference TRBV7-9 and TRBJ2-7, the complete variable domain reads DTGVSQNPRHKITKRGQNVTFRCDPISEHNRLYWYRQTLGQGPEFLTYFQNEAQLEKSRLLSDRFSAERPKGSFSTLEIQRTEQGDSAMYLCASSLGGGVQYEQYFGPGTRLTVT.

CDR3 region: CASGLLSGGSYNEQFF. For the CDR3, the DNA is TGTGCTAGTGGTTTGCTATCAGGGGGTTCCTACAATGAGCAGTTCTTC. The chain is built from TRBV12-5 and TRBJ2-1; TRBD1 matches at 7 bases. In germline, CDR1 is LGHNT, CDR2 FRNRAP. CDR3 length: 16 residues. V shed 2 bases, J shed 1 base, and the junction held 5 bases outside the gene matches.

This chain links TRBV11-3 with TRBJ2-1; TRBD2 agrees at 15 bases. V was clipped by 2 bases and J by 9 bases; unmatched bases: 5. The CDR3 totals 16 residues. CDR1 is SGHNT, CDR2 YENEEA, per germline. CDR3 sequence reads: CASSLRTSGGAFEQFF. CDR3 in DNA: TGTGCCAGCAGCTTACGGACTAGCGGGGGGGCCTTTGAGCAGTTCTTC.

The count of this clone is one. The chain links TRBV5-5 to TRBJ1-4, with 7 bases lining up with TRBD1. CDR3 length: 17 amino acids. The trim removed 2 bases at V and 7 bases at J, leaving 14 bases unmatched. Germline CDR1 is SGHKS and CDR2 is YYEKEE (reference sequence). The CDR3 spells CASSLTISGTAIEKLFF. CDR3 DNA sequence: TGTGCCAGCAGCTTAACAATCTCCGGGACAGCGATTGAAAAACTGTTTTTT.

The chain is built from TRBV7-2 and TRBJ1-4; TRBD1 might be the D (5 bases). This CDR3 has 16 amino acids. V was shortened by 4 bases and J by 11 bases, with 23 bases between the two germline ends. Germline V gene lookup returns CDR1 SGHTA and CDR2 FQGNSA. The CDR3 loop is CASSSAGGGAAGKLFF. DNA for the CDR3: TGTGCCAGCAGCTCCGCTGGGGGAGGGGCAGCGGGGAAACTGTTTTTT. Combining the CDR3 with reference TRBV7-2 and TRBJ1-4 gives the whole variable domain GAGVSQSPSNKVTEKGKDVELRCDPISGHTALYWYRQSLGQGLEFLIYFQGNSAPDKSGLPSDRFSAERTGGSVSTLTIQRTQQEDSAVYLCASSSAGGGAAGKLFFGSGTQLSVL.

The chain is built from TRBV5-1 and TRBJ2-7; maybe TRBD2 (6 bases). Germline V CDR1 and CDR2: SGHRS, YFSETQ. This CDR3 is 15 amino acids long. The V end lost 4 bases, the J end lost 0 bases, and 14 bases lay between the germline ends. The DNA for the CDR3 is TGCGCCAGCAGCAAAGACCGGGACTTCTCCTACGAGCAGTACTTC. Its translation: CASSKDRDFSYEQYF. Filled out from reference TRBV5-1 and TRBJ2-7, the complete variable domain reads KAGVTQTPRYLIKTRGQQVTLSCSPISGHRSVSWYQQTPGQGLQFLFEYFSETQRNKGNFPGRFSGRQFSNSRSEMNVSTLELGDSALYLCASSKDRDFSYEQYFGPGTRLTVT.

The J gene is TRBJ1-1, the V gene TRBV28; TRBD1 matches 9 bases. Germline loops: CDR1 MDHEN, CDR2 SYDVKM. The trim removed 7 bases at V and 4 bases at J, leaving 7 bases unmatched. The CDR3 covers 14 residues. The chain's CDR3 is CASIFLQGATEAFF. DNA of the CDR3: TGTGCCAGCATTTTTTTACAGGGGGCCACTGAAGCTTTCTTT.

The CDR3 DNA reads TGTGCCAGCTCACGACCGGGACAGGGGGGCTATGGCTACACCTTC. Its translation is CASSRPGQGGYGYTF. The V gene is TRBV18, the J gene TRBJ1-2; 11 bases are a match to TRBD1. This CDR3 has 15 amino acids. V was pared by 4 bases and J by 4 bases, with 5 bases of the junction left unmatched. Germline V gene data show CDR1 as KGHSH and CDR2 as LQKENI.

The V and J genes are TRBV6-1 and TRBJ2-1; TRBD1 is a possible D gene (6 bases). Per germline, CDR1 MNHNS and CDR2 SASEGT. The ends were cut back, 4 bases at V and 4 bases at J, with 17 bases in the middle. The CDR3 length is 16 residues. In nucleotides, the CDR3 is TGTGCCAGCAGTGGGAATAACAGGGTTAGGTACAATGAGCAGTTCTTC. Residues: CASSGNNRVRYNEQFF.

The rearrangement joins TRBV4-3 to TRBJ1-4; 7 bases fit TRBD1. The ends lost 3 bases at V and 5 bases at J; junction bases unmatched: 6. This CDR3 contains 15 residues. CDR1 is LGHNA, CDR2 YSLEER, per germline. The CDR3 region is CASSQGDRKNEKLFF. CDR3 in DNA: TGCGCCAGCAGCCAGGGGGACAGAAAGAATGAAAAACTGTTTTTT.

CDR3 nucleotide sequence: TGTGCCACCAGCAGAGATTGGCATCCGAACACTGAAGCTTTCTTT. It codes for CATSRDWHPNTEAFF. This chain uses TRBV15 with TRBJ1-1; no firm D call. Trimming took off 0 bases at V and 1 base at J, with 9 bases between the two ends. Germline values: CDR1 LNHNV, CDR2 YYDKDF (reference sequence). The CDR3 extends over 15 amino acids.

V and J are TRBV5-4 and TRBJ2-3; D might be TRBD1 (6 bases). Germline V gives CDR1 SGHNT, CDR2 YYREEE (reference sequence). This CDR3 contains 15 residues. Between the trimmed V and J ends, which lost 3 bases and 3 bases, there was a span of 14 bases. In nucleotides, the CDR3 is TGTGCCAGCAGCTACGGGACACCAAATACAGATACGCAGTATTTT. It translates to CASSYGTPNTDTQYF.

The chain uses TRBV4-3 and TRBJ2-7, with TRBD1 identical over 8 bases. CDR1 and CDR2 (germline): LGHNA, YSLEER. Germline trimming cut 2 bases from V and 3 bases from J; bases unmatched to any gene: 6. This CDR3 is 15 amino acids long. This chain's CDR3 is CASSQTKTGDYEQYF. The CDR3 DNA follows: TGCGCCAGCAGCCAAACAAAGACAGGGGACTACGAGCAGTACTTC.

V is TRBV7-3 and J is TRBJ2-1; D is uncertain. CDR1 and CDR2 from the germline V gene are SGHTA and FQGTGA. Deletions cut 2 bases from V and 5 bases from J, with 10 bases between. CDR3 length equals 14 residues. The DNA for the CDR3 is TGTGCCAGCAGCTTAGGTGTTGGAGACAATGAGCAGTTCTTC. It encodes CASSLGVGDNEQFF.

The chain combines TRBV6-5 with TRBJ1-6; D is possibly TRBD1 (6 bases). Trimming took 1 base from V and 14 from J, leaving 12 bases between them. CDR3 length: 13 amino acids. CDR1 is MNHEY, CDR2 SVGAGI, per germline. The DNA of the CDR3 is TGTGCCAGCAGTTACTTCATACAGGGTTCCCTCCACTTT. It specifies CASSYFIQGSLHF.

The DNA of the CDR3 is TGCGCCAGCAGTCAACAGCCCCCACGGGGGCGGACTAGCGGGGGCGATCACACAGATACGCAGTATTTT. Translation: CASSQQPPRGRTSGGDHTDTQYF. This chain joins TRBV23-1 and TRBJ2-3; 13 bases fit TRBD2. TRBV23-1 is assigned to the ORF class and has an uncertain function. J was trimmed by 2 bases and V by 2 bases; bases with no gene match: 22. This CDR3 contains 23 residues.

The genes are TRBV9 and TRBJ2-1; TRBD2 matches 10 bases. The CDR3 totals 14 residues. V dropped 0 bases and J dropped 14; count of bases not matched to a gene: 8. Germline values: CDR1 SGDLS, CDR2 YYNGEE. The CDR3 DNA follows: TGTGCCAGCAGCGTAGACGGGCTAGCGGGAGATGAGTTCTTC. Its protein product is CASSVDGLAGDEFF.

The sample holds one count of this clone. This rearrangement joins TRBV7-6 to TRBJ2-2; 9 bases agree with TRBD1. The CDR3 totals 14 residues. Germline CDR1 reads SGHVS; CDR2 reads FNYEAQ. V lost 5 bases to trimming and J lost 7 bases; unmatched junction nucleotides: 5. CDR3 bases: TGTGCCAGCAGCCCGGACAGGGGATTCGGGGAGCTGTTTTTT. As protein: CASSPDRGFGELFF.